These 18 T cell receptor beta chains came from one sample sequenced in a study of control samples from healthy donors and cancer patients. Clones were read by immunoSEQ multiplex PCR, and TCRdb kept only the in-frame ones, dropping some. Among more than 150,000 clones, nearly 95% were seen once, and the ten largest hold over 2%. Sequencing used blood. The receptors stem from a man in his fifties in good health.

The chain joins TRBV3-1 (or the pseudogene TRBV3-2) to TRBJ2-5, with a possible D match to TRBD2 (6 bases). The germline gives CDR1 LGHDT, CDR2 YNNKEL (reference sequence). The CDR3 contains 13 residues. Between the trimmed V and J ends, which lost 4 bases and 5 bases, there was a span of 11 bases. CDR3 nucleotide sequence: TGTGCCAGCAGCCCGGGACTGTCGGAGACCCAGTACTTC. It yields the protein CASSPGLSETQYF.

V gene TRBV12-3 or TRBV12-4 combines with J gene TRBJ2-7; no firm D call. CDR3 length: 13 amino acids. The ends were cut back, 7 bases at V and 1 base at J, with 11 bases in the middle. The CDR3 spells CASTYRSSYEQYF. CDR3 bases: TGTGCCAGCACCTACAGATCTTCCTACGAGCAGTACTTC.

The chain has TRBV28 and TRBJ1-1, with D possibly being TRBD1 (6 bases). Looked up from germline, CDR1 is MDHEN and CDR2 is SYDVKM. With 5 bases removed from V and 1 base from J, the gap between germline ends came to 17 bases. The CDR3 totals 16 residues. The CDR3 region is CASSRGLGGGNTEAFF. Here the CDR3 DNA reads TGTGCCAGCAGTCGGGGGCTCGGGGGAGGGAACACTGAAGCTTTCTTT.

The chain carries TRBV6-5 and TRBJ2-7; possible D gene TRBD2, 6 bases. Germline V lookup: CDR1 MNHEY, CDR2 SVGAGI. CDR3 length: 15 residues. Trimming took 2 bases from V and 0 from J, leaving 11 bases between them. CDR3 in DNA: TGTGCCAGCAGTTACAAGCGGGCTAGCTCCTACGAGCAGTACTTC. The encoded protein is CASSYKRASSYEQYF.

Concerning this clone: The sample carries other DNA sequences with the same CDR3. The rearrangement uses TRBV11-2 and TRBJ2-7; the D gene could be TRBD1 or TRBD2 (5 bases each). Trimming took off 1 base at V and 2 bases at J, with 9 bases between the two ends. Per germline, CDR1 SGHAT and CDR2 FQNNGV. This CDR3 region has 14 residues. CDR3 sequence reads: CASSLVQGPYEQYF. The DNA of the CDR3 is TGTGCCAGCAGCTTAGTTCAGGGACCCTACGAGCAGTACTTC.

This rearrangement joins TRBV5-1 to TRBJ1-2; D uncertain. Germline assignment: CDR1 SGHRS and CDR2 YFSETQ. The CDR3 has 12 residues. V was clipped by 0 bases and J by 2 bases, with 2 bases between them. CDR3 sequence reads: CASSLGNYGYTF. In nucleotides, the CDR3 is TGCGCCAGCAGCTTGGGAAACTATGGCTACACCTTC.

The J gene is TRBJ2-3, the V gene TRBV27; 12 bases map to TRBD2. CDR3 length: 16 residues. V dropped 5 bases and J dropped 3; count of bases not matched to a gene: 6. The germline V gene encodes CDR1 MNHEY and CDR2 SMNVEV (reference sequence). The CDR3 is CASSPRTSGKTDTQYF. The CDR3 DNA reads TGTGCCAGCAGTCCCCGGACTAGCGGGAAAACAGATACGCAGTATTTT.

The chain recombines TRBV18 with TRBJ1-2; TRBD1 might be the D (5 bases). Per germline, CDR1 KGHSH and CDR2 LQKENI. The CDR3 is 13 residues long. The V end was cut by 6 bases, the J end by 5 bases, with 13 bases between. CDR3 DNA sequence: TGTGCCAGCTCCCTCCGACAGATGTATGGCTACACCTTC. This translates into CASSLRQMYGYTF.

V gene TRBV19 combines with J gene TRBJ2-1; 9 bases map to TRBD2. This CDR3 has 14 residues. J lost 5 bases, V lost 5 bases, and 4 bases had no gene match. Germline values: CDR1 LNHDA, CDR2 SQIVND (reference sequence). The CDR3 protein is CASSGLAGHNEQFF. CDR3 sequence (DNA): TGTGCCAGTAGTGGGCTAGCGGGACACAATGAGCAGTTCTTC.

This chain uses TRBV7-2 with TRBJ1-2; possibly TRBD1 for D (6 bases). This CDR3 has 14 amino acids. From germline, CDR1 is SGHTA and CDR2 FQGNSA. The V gene lost 4 bases and the J gene lost 2 bases, with 11 bases spanning the gap. CDR3 sequence reads: CASSSQGGNYGYTF. The CDR3 DNA is TGTGCCAGCAGCTCACAGGGAGGCAACTATGGCTACACCTTC.

CDR3 bases: TGTGCCAGCAGTTCCGTAGGTGAAAAACTGTTTTTT. Translating gives CASSSVGEKLFF. V usage is TRBV27 and J usage is TRBJ1-4, with D uncertain. This CDR3 has 12 residues. Looked up from germline, CDR1 is MNHEY and CDR2 is SMNVEV (reference sequence). Trimming removed 4 bases from V and 7 bases from J, with 7 bases in between.

The chain links TRBV19 to TRBJ2-5, with D perhaps TRBD2 (5 bases). The CDR3 totals 15 residues. Trimming pared 4 bases from V and 5 bases from J, leaving 17 bases between. The germline CDR1 and CDR2 sequences are LNHDA and SQIVND (reference sequence). The CDR3 sequence is CASSTRAVAGETQYF. CDR3 in DNA: TGTGCCAGTAGTACGAGGGCCGTAGCTGGGGAGACCCAGTACTTC.

V gene TRBV18 combines with J gene TRBJ1-1, with 9 bases identical to TRBD1. The J segment lost 4 bases and the V segment lost 4 bases, leaving 4 bases of the junction unmatched. Per the germline V gene, CDR1 is KGHSH and CDR2 is LQKENI. The CDR3 has 14 residues. CDR3 sequence (DNA): TGTGCCAGCTCACAGGGACAGGGAACCACTGAAGCTTTCTTT. It translates to CASSQGQGTTEAFF.

V is TRBV2 and J is TRBJ2-3, with D perhaps matching TRBD1 or TRBD2 (5 bases each). CDR3 length equals 16 residues. CDR1 SNHLY and CDR2 FYNNEI come from the germline V gene. V was cut by 7 bases and J by 6 bases, with 23 bases left in between. The DNA of the CDR3 is TGTGCCAGCACCCAGCGACGGGGCCCTGTAGCCGATACGCAGTATTTT. Residues: CASTQRRGPVADTQYF.

This clone was counted a single time. This chain connects TRBV28 to TRBJ2-3; TRBD2 aligns across 7 bases. There are 17 residues in the CDR3. After removal of 5 bases from V and 0 bases from J, the junction contained 11 bases not matched to a gene. Germline CDR1 reads MDHEN; CDR2 reads SYDVKM. The CDR3, as DNA: TGTGCCAGCAGTAGCGCCGCTAGCGGTGCTAGCACAGATACGCAGTATTTT. Protein: CASSSAASGASTDTQYF.

CDR3 amino acids: CASSVSGRSYNEQFF. Written as DNA, the CDR3 is TGTGCCAGCAGCGTTAGCGGCCGCTCCTACAATGAGCAGTTCTTC. This chain uses TRBV7-6 with TRBJ2-1, with D perhaps TRBD2 (6 bases). The CDR3 has 15 amino acids. The germline CDR1 and CDR2 sequences are SGHVS and FNYEAQ. Trimming pared 5 bases from V and 0 bases from J, leaving 11 bases between. The full variable domain, completed using reference TRBV7-6 and TRBJ2-1, is GAGVSQSPRYKVTKRGQDVALRCDPISGHVSLYWYRQALGQGPEFLTYFNYEAQQDKSGLPNDRFSAERPEGSISTLTIQRTEQRDSAMYRCASSVSGRSYNEQFFGPGTRLTVL.

This chain links TRBV4-2 with TRBJ2-7, with D unclear. The length of the CDR3 is 14 residues. V was shortened by 4 bases and J by 0 bases, with 10 bases between the two germline ends. Germline V lookup: CDR1 LGHNA, CDR2 YNFKEQ. Here the CDR3 DNA reads TGTGCCAGCAGCCGAGAACGCCGCTCCTACGAGCAGTACTTC. Encoded protein: CASSRERRSYEQYF.

The rearrangement uses TRBV12-2 and TRBJ2-7. TRBV12-2 is a recognized pseudogene. The CDR3 has 14 residues. The CDR3 here is CASRFRDGSYEQYF. CDR3 nucleotides: TGTGCAAGTCGCTTCCGGGACGGATCCTACGAGCAGTACTTC.